These 5 T cell receptor beta chains originate from one sample sequenced in a study of T-cell memory formation after mild COVID-19. TCRdb reanalysed the 5' RACE reads using MiXCR and keeps one entry per CDR3 protein. The sample consists of 250,000 to 350,000 distinct CDR3 sequences, about a sixth of them appearing once. Sequencing was carried out using PBMCs or a T cell subset sorted from them (not recorded which). All receptors derive from a young man who had mild COVID-19 (a few samples of this study predate the infection). Cell type and time point are not known.

At least ten counts were recorded for this clonotype. This sequence joins TRBV20-1 and TRBJ2-7; perhaps TRBD2 as D (5 bases). Looked up from germline, CDR1 is DFQATT and CDR2 is SNEGSKA (reference sequence). CDR3 length equals 14 residues. V was cut by 2 bases and J by 4 bases, with 15 bases left in between. For the CDR3, the DNA is TGCAGTGCTAGACGCACCCCGGGGAGTTACGAGCAGTACTTC. Translation: CSARRTPGSYEQYF.

This clonotype was recorded once. This chain links TRBV29-1 with TRBJ1-2; 7 bases are a match to TRBD1. The CDR3 covers 14 residues. Germline CDR1 reads SQVTM; CDR2 reads ANQGSEA. With V trimmed by 6 bases and J by 2 bases, 9 bases remained unmatched. CDR3 protein: CSVVGDSRNYGYTF. The CDR3 nucleotides read TGCAGCGTGGTTGGGGACAGCCGAAACTATGGCTACACCTTC.

The rearrangement uses TRBV6-1 and TRBJ1-4; D gene unclear. Trimming took 0 bases from V and 8 from J, leaving 13 bases between them. CDR1 MNHNS and CDR2 SASEGT come from the germline V gene. The CDR3 totals 15 residues. In DNA form, the CDR3 reads TGTGCCAGCAGTGAAGCCTACGGGGTCCAGGAAAAACTGTTTTTT. It encodes CASSEAYGVQEKLFF.

The rearrangement joins TRBV20-1 to TRBJ2-5, with 11 bases aligning to TRBD2. Trimming removed 4 bases from V and 5 bases from J; junction bases left unmatched: 6. The CDR3 runs to 14 residues. Germline CDR1 DFQATT, CDR2 SNEGSKA (reference sequence). This CDR3 reads CSANLAGGLETQYF. Written as DNA, the CDR3 is TGCAGTGCTAACTTAGCGGGGGGGCTTGAGACCCAGTACTTC.

The CDR3 region is CASSARQGRYF. CDR3 sequence (DNA): TGTGCCAGCAGTGCCAGACAGGGTCGGTACTTC. The chain links TRBV25-1 to TRBJ2-4; 7 nucleotides agree with TRBD1. This CDR3 contains 11 residues. V dropped 4 bases and J dropped 15; count of bases not matched to a gene: 6. The germline CDR1 and CDR2 sequences are MGHDK and SYGVNS.